These T cell receptor beta chains were read from a single sample in a study of control samples from healthy donors and cancer patients. Some clones are missing from TCRdb's copy, which holds only in-frame ones; the method was immunoSEQ multiplex PCR. The data hold about 65,000 clones, with 90% observed a single time. Sequences were obtained from PBMCs. All receptors come from a woman between 45 and 60 years old with colorectal cancer. The CDR3 runs from the conserved cysteine through the conserved F or W. D genes are given only for firm matches. The listing skips clone size in some rows; elsewhere it reads once, few, many or a size class.

d_gene: .
abundance: .
j_gene: TRBJ1-2
v_gene: TRBV12-3/TRBV12-4
CDR3nt: TGTGCCAGCAGTTTAAACAGGGACTATGGCTACACCTTC
CDR3aa: CASSLNRDYGYTF

d_gene: .
abundance: once
j_gene: TRBJ2-7
v_gene: TRBV11-1
CDR3nt: TGTGCCAGCAGCTTGGCCGGGACAACGAGCGAGCAGTACTTC
CDR3aa: CASSLAGTTSEQYF

d_gene: .
abundance: .
j_gene: TRBJ1-5
v_gene: TRBV14
CDR3nt: TGTGCCAGCAGCCAAGAAAAGGTTTGGCGGACAAATCAGCCCCAGCATTTT
CDR3aa: CASSQEKVWRTNQPQHF

d_gene: TRBD1
abundance: .
j_gene: TRBJ1-4
v_gene: TRBV29-1
CDR3nt: TGCAGCGTTGAACAGGGGGCAGGTGAAAAACTGTTTTTT
CDR3aa: CSVEQGAGEKLFF

d_gene: .
abundance: .
j_gene: TRBJ2-7
v_gene: TRBV3-1/TRBV3-2
CDR3nt: TGTGCCAGCAGCCAAGGGGGAGCAGGGTTCTACGAGCAGTACTTC
CDR3aa: CASSQGGAGFYEQYF

d_gene: TRBD1
abundance: .
j_gene: TRBJ1-1
v_gene: TRBV6-5
CDR3nt: TGTGCCGGCACCTCACGGGACAGGAGGAACACTGAAGCTTTCTTT
CDR3aa: CAGTSRDRRNTEAFF

d_gene: TRBD1
abundance: .
j_gene: TRBJ1-3
v_gene: TRBV18
CDR3nt: TGTGCCAGCTCACCAAACCGACAGGGGGCGTTGGGAAACACCATATATTTT
CDR3aa: CASSPNRQGALGNTIYF

d_gene: .
abundance: few
j_gene: TRBJ2-1
v_gene: TRBV2
CDR3nt: TGTGCCAGCAGCTTTCTTAGTCAGGGGACCTACAATGAGCAGTTCTTC
CDR3aa: CASSFLSQGTYNEQFF

d_gene: .
abundance: .
j_gene: TRBJ2-7
v_gene: TRBV2
CDR3nt: TGTGCCAGCAGTGTTACGGGAGAATACGAGCAGTACTTC
CDR3aa: CASSVTGEYEQYF

d_gene: .
abundance: .
j_gene: TRBJ2-1
v_gene: TRBV7-9
CDR3nt: TGTGCCAGCAGCTTACTAGGGTTTGGCAATGAGCAGTTCTTC
CDR3aa: CASSLLGFGNEQFF

d_gene: TRBD1
abundance: .
j_gene: TRBJ1-2
v_gene: TRBV15
CDR3nt: TGTGCCACCAGCAGGGACAGGGTACCGAATGGCTACACCTTC
CDR3aa: CATSRDRVPNGYTF

d_gene: TRBD2
abundance: .
j_gene: TRBJ2-1
v_gene: TRBV28
CDR3nt: TGTGCCAGCAGTCCCCGGACCGAACTAGCGGGAGGAACCTCCCTCAATGAGCAGTTCTTC
CDR3aa: CASSPRTELAGGTSLNEQFF

d_gene: TRBD2
abundance: once
j_gene: TRBJ2-1
v_gene: TRBV3-1/TRBV3-2
CDR3nt: TGTGCCAGCAGCCCCAGTCCCGGACTAGCGGGGGGGACGTCCTACAATGAGCAGTTCTTC
CDR3aa: CASSPSPGLAGGTSYNEQFF

d_gene: .
abundance: .
j_gene: TRBJ2-7
v_gene: TRBV27
CDR3nt: TGTGCCAGCAGTTTAAGAAGGGGCGAAGCCTACGAGCAGTACTTC
CDR3aa: CASSLRRGEAYEQYF

d_gene: .
abundance: once
j_gene: TRBJ1-1
v_gene: TRBV7-2
CDR3nt: TGTGCCAGCAGCGGGGCAGGGCTCACTGAAGCTTTCTTT
CDR3aa: CASSGAGLTEAFF

d_gene: .
abundance: .
j_gene: TRBJ1-2
v_gene: TRBV14
CDR3nt: TGTGCCAGCAGCCAACAGGGGCTTGGTGGCTACACCTTC
CDR3aa: CASSQQGLGGYTF

d_gene: TRBD2
abundance: .
j_gene: TRBJ2-7
v_gene: TRBV2
CDR3nt: TGTGCCAGCAGTGGACCTGAACTAGCGGGAGCCCACGAGCAGTACTTC
CDR3aa: CASSGPELAGAHEQYF

d_gene: .
abundance: .
j_gene: TRBJ1-4
v_gene: TRBV28
CDR3nt: TGTGCCAGCAGTTTCGACCCAGTTGAAAAACTGTTTTTT
CDR3aa: CASSFDPVEKLFF

d_gene: TRBD1
abundance: medium-sized
j_gene: TRBJ1-3
v_gene: TRBV5-1
CDR3nt: TGCGCCAGCAGCCCGACAGAGGGGGCCTCTGGAAACACCATATATTTT
CDR3aa: CASSPTEGASGNTIYF

d_gene: .
abundance: once
j_gene: TRBJ2-3
v_gene: TRBV18
CDR3nt: TGTGCCAGCTCCCACACCTCGGGGGCGCCCGCAGATACGCAGTATTTT
CDR3aa: CASSHTSGAPADTQYF

d_gene: .
abundance: .
j_gene: TRBJ1-4
v_gene: TRBV5-1
CDR3nt: TGCGCCAGCAGCTTGAACGGCGGATTTAATGAAAAACTGTTTTTT
CDR3aa: CASSLNGGFNEKLFF

d_gene: TRBD2
abundance: once
j_gene: TRBJ2-7
v_gene: TRBV7-9
CDR3nt: TGTGCCAGCAGCTCGGGGGGTGGTAGGGGCACCTACGAGCAGTACTTC
CDR3aa: CASSSGGGRGTYEQYF

d_gene: TRBD1
abundance: few
j_gene: TRBJ1-2
v_gene: TRBV6-5
CDR3nt: TGTGCCAGCTCAGGACAGGGCCGGTGGTATGGCTACACCTTC
CDR3aa: CASSGQGRWYGYTF

d_gene: .
abundance: .
j_gene: TRBJ1-4
v_gene: TRBV10-2
CDR3nt: TGCGCCAGCGCGGGGACCTTCAATGAAAAACTGTTTTTT
CDR3aa: CASAGTFNEKLFF

d_gene: .
abundance: .
j_gene: TRBJ2-7
v_gene: TRBV5-1
CDR3nt: TGCGCCAGCAGCTCAGGACAGTACGAGCAGTACTTC
CDR3aa: CASSSGQYEQYF

d_gene: .
abundance: .
j_gene: TRBJ2-2
v_gene: TRBV5-1
CDR3nt: TGCGCCAGCAGCTTGGTACAGTATAGCGGAACCGGGGAGCTGTTTTTT
CDR3aa: CASSLVQYSGTGELFF

d_gene: .
abundance: once
j_gene: TRBJ1-1
v_gene: TRBV5-1
CDR3nt: .
CDR3aa: CASSSSGDEAFF

d_gene: TRBD1
abundance: .
j_gene: TRBJ1-5
v_gene: TRBV19
CDR3nt: TGTGCCAGTACCCCAGGGGGTTATAGCAATCAGCCCCAGCATTTT
CDR3aa: CASTPGGYSNQPQHF

d_gene: TRBD2
abundance: .
j_gene: TRBJ2-5
v_gene: TRBV7-9
CDR3nt: TGTGCCAGCAACCCTAGCGGGGGAGGTGAGACCCAGTACTTC
CDR3aa: CASNPSGGGETQYF

d_gene: TRBD2
abundance: once
j_gene: TRBJ2-5
v_gene: TRBV27
CDR3nt: TGTGCCAGCAGTGTAGCGGGATCAGAGACCCAGTACTTC
CDR3aa: CASSVAGSETQYF

d_gene: .
abundance: .
j_gene: TRBJ1-1
v_gene: TRBV2
CDR3nt: TGTGCCACCAGAATAACGCCGAACACTGAAGCTTTCTTT
CDR3aa: CATRITPNTEAFF

d_gene: .
abundance: .
j_gene: TRBJ2-5
v_gene: TRBV7-2
CDR3nt: TGTGCCAGCAGCCCGGGCCGTCGGGAGGAGACCCAGTACTTC
CDR3aa: CASSPGRREETQYF

d_gene: TRBD2
abundance: .
j_gene: TRBJ2-7
v_gene: TRBV7-3
CDR3nt: TGTGCCAGCAGCTCCGGGACGGGGGGAACCTACGAGCAGTACTTC
CDR3aa: CASSSGTGGTYEQYF

d_gene: TRBD1
abundance: .
j_gene: TRBJ2-7
v_gene: TRBV6-5
CDR3nt: TGTGCCAGCAGACCGAGACAGGGTTACTACGAGCAGTACTTC
CDR3aa: CASRPRQGYYEQYF

d_gene: .
abundance: once
j_gene: TRBJ1-2
v_gene: TRBV2
CDR3nt: TGTGCCAGCAGGGGGGCCTCGGGGAGAGTTTGGGGCTACACCTTC
CDR3aa: CASRGASGRVWGYTF

d_gene: .
abundance: .
j_gene: TRBJ2-2
v_gene: TRBV6-5
CDR3nt: TGTGCCAGTGGGCGGGGGACAGACACCGGGGAGCTGTTTTTT
CDR3aa: CASGRGTDTGELFF

d_gene: .
abundance: .
j_gene: TRBJ2-3
v_gene: TRBV18
CDR3nt: TGTGCCAGCTCACCACCGAGCGGCCACACAGATACGCAGTATTTT
CDR3aa: CASSPPSGHTDTQYF

d_gene: .
abundance: .
j_gene: TRBJ1-1
v_gene: TRBV10-3
CDR3nt: TGTGCCATCAGTGACCGGACAAAGAACACTGAAGCTTTCTTT
CDR3aa: CAISDRTKNTEAFF

d_gene: .
abundance: .
j_gene: TRBJ1-4
v_gene: TRBV3-1/TRBV3-2
CDR3nt: TGTGCCAGCAGCCGTATATCGGGGGCTCGTAGTGAAAAACTGTTTTTT
CDR3aa: CASSRISGARSEKLFF

d_gene: .
abundance: .
j_gene: TRBJ2-3
v_gene: TRBV6-4
CDR3nt: TGTGCCAGCAGTGACGGCGGGGTAGATACGCAGTATTTT
CDR3aa: CASSDGGVDTQYF

d_gene: .
abundance: .
j_gene: TRBJ2-7
v_gene: TRBV5-1
CDR3nt: TGCGCCAGCAGCCCCAGCAGAGCGGGCGAGCAGTACTTC
CDR3aa: CASSPSRAGEQYF

d_gene: .
abundance: .
j_gene: TRBJ1-2
v_gene: TRBV5-6
CDR3nt: TGTGCCAGCAGCTTGGGACTCCGGGGGCGAGGGGATAACTATGGCTACACCTTC
CDR3aa: CASSLGLRGRGDNYGYTF

d_gene: .
abundance: once
j_gene: TRBJ1-3
v_gene: TRBV10-3
CDR3nt: TGTGCCATCAGTGAGTCTGGTCTGTTGGGAAACACCATATATTTT
CDR3aa: CAISESGLLGNTIYF